One and the same sample provided the 6 T cell receptor beta chains below, sequenced in a study of CD8+ T cells in alopecia areata. RNA was extracted and reverse transcribed into cDNA as the sequencing template. Sequencing used immunoSEQ multiplex PCR; TCRdb keeps in-frame clones, though not all of them. The specimen has approximately 110,000 clones, none found just once. Sequences were obtained from lesional skin. These receptors all come from a C3H/HeJ mouse with alopecia areata. The MHC haplotype of the strain is H2-k.

This clone has only a few counts. Gene and germline names: mouse. The read gets to within 4 residues of the CDR3 end, and the germline J gene fills in the rest. V gene TRBV13-3 combines with J gene TRBJ2-4, with unresolved D. Germline V gene lookup returns CDR1 NNHDY and CDR2 SYVADS. V was clipped by 0 bases and J by 0 bases, with 8 bases between them. The CDR3 totals 15 residues. The CDR3 spells CASSDGLDSQNTLYF. The part of the CDR3 DNA that was read is TGTGCCAGCAGTGATGGTCTGGATAGTCAAAAC.

This clone was detected only a few times. Mouse names are used for the genes. Coverage ceases 4 residues before the CDR3 finishes, and the germline J gene fills in the end. The chain has TRBV13-3 and TRBJ2-4; TRBD1 might be the D (6 bases). The V gene lost 2 bases and the J gene lost 0 bases, with 13 bases spanning the gap. This CDR3 comprises 16 residues. Germline-derived CDR1 and CDR2 are NNHDY and SYVADS. CDR3 bases read: TGTGCCAGCAGTGACGAGGGGGAGAGTAGTCAAAAC. Translation gives CASSDEGESSQN. In full, the CDR3 reads CASSDEGESSQNTLYF.

Of note for this clone: A mismatch at residue 11 separates the TCRdb protein from the translated DNA, so the protein presented here was translated from the DNA. Gene and germline names: mouse. The read halts 3 residues ahead of the CDR3 end, with the missing end drawn from the germline J gene. The chain has TRBV14 and TRBJ1-6; maybe TRBD1 (5 bases). TRBJ1-6 is an ORF, and what it does is uncertain. The germline gives CDR1 SGHDT, CDR2 FRDEAV. Trimming stripped 1 base from V and 7 bases from J, with 9 bases between. This CDR3 comprises 14 residues. The sequenced CDR3 bases are TGTGCCAGCAGTTTCCCAGGGTTGAATTCGCCC. This translates into CASSFPGLNSP. The entire CDR3 protein is CASSFPGLNSPLYF.

There are a few counts of this clone. Gene labels here are mouse ones. The read terminates 4 residues before the CDR3 end, so the remaining end is supplied by the germline J gene. This chain uses TRBV13-1 with TRBJ2-1, with D possibly matching TRBD1 (5 bases). Germline lookup yields CDR1 NSHNY and CDR2 SYGAGN. Trimming removed 7 bases at V and 4 bases at J, with 12 bases between. The CDR3 length is 13 residues. The CDR3 DNA, read in part, is TGTGCCAGCCTCCAGGGTCTGTATGCT. Its protein product is CASLQGLYA. The CDR3, in full, reads CASLQGLYAEQFF.

This clone was seen a handful of times. Any gene name here is a mouse gene name. With the read ending 4 residues before the CDR3 end, the germline J gene is used to fill in that end. The chain joins TRBV1 to TRBJ2-5, with 10 bases aligning to TRBD1. The CDR3 runs to 16 residues. CDR1 NSQYPW and CDR2 LRSPGD come from the germline V gene (reference sequence). The V and J ends lost 1 base and 2 bases, in that order; junction bases with no gene match: 3. CDR3 DNA (partial): TGCACCTGCAGTGCAGGACAGGGGGCCGGCCAAGAC. As protein: CTCSAGQGAGQD. The entire CDR3 reads CTCSAGQGAGQDTQYF.

This clone has only a few counts. Mouse germline and gene names are used. The read ends 4 residues shy of where the CDR3 ends; the end is completed using the germline J gene. The chain uses TRBV13-3 and TRBJ2-4; 11 bases match TRBD2. V gave up 3 bases and J gave up 2 bases; unmatched junction bases: 5. CDR1 and CDR2 from the germline V gene are NNHDY and SYVADS. CDR3 length: 16 amino acids. The DNA read from the CDR3 is TGTGCCAGCAGTGGACTGGGGGGGATGGCTCAAAAC. Protein sequence: CASSGLGGMAQN. The whole CDR3 protein is CASSGLGGMAQNTLYF. The entire variable domain, with the rest obtained from reference TRBV13-3 and TRBJ2-4, is as follows: EAAVTQSPRSKVAVTGGKVTLSCHQTNNHDYMYWYRQDTGHGLRLIHYSYVADSTEKGDIPDGYKASRPSQENFSLILELASLSQTAVYFCASSGLGGMAQNTLYFGAGTRLSVL.